These 26 T cell receptor beta chains came from one sample sequenced in a study of cytomegalovirus exposure and HLA in healthy donors. It was with 60 Vbeta and 13 Jbeta primers that the PCR ran. TCRdb's table, derived via immunoSEQ multiplex PCR, lists solely in-frame clones and lacks some. The table lists about 130,000 clones, about 81% of them singletons. The specimen was PBMCs. The receptors derive from a woman aged 25 to 39 in good health and CMV-seronegative.

The chain joins TRBV19 to TRBJ1-5; 9 bases are a match to TRBD1. J gave up 4 bases and V 3 bases, and 4 bases lay outside the gene matches. The germline gives CDR1 LNHDA, CDR2 SQIVND (reference sequence). CDR3 size: 15 residues. The CDR3 coding sequence is TGTGCCAGTAGTATTATCGGGACAGGGAATCAGCCCCAGCATTTT. Protein: CASSIIGTGNQPQHF.

This rearrangement joins TRBV7-2 to TRBJ2-1; D not resolved. Germline lookup yields CDR1 SGHTA and CDR2 FQGNSA. The CDR3 runs 13 residues. Trimming cost V 3 bases and J 9 bases, with 12 bases left between them. The CDR3 reads CASSLGPPGEQFF. In DNA form, the CDR3 reads TGTGCCAGCAGCTTGGGCCCCCCCGGTGAGCAGTTCTTC.

This rearrangement joins TRBV11-2 to TRBJ2-7, with 10 bases identical to TRBD2. V trimming: 3 bases; J trimming: 0 bases; junction bases outside the gene matches: 2. Germline lookup yields CDR1 SGHAT and CDR2 FQNNGV. This CDR3 comprises 15 residues. CDR3 sequence (DNA): TGTGCCAGCAGCTTTGGACTAGCGGCCTCCTACGAGCAGTACTTC. It is translated as CASSFGLAASYEQYF.

V and J are TRBV19 and TRBJ2-7, with 7 bases that match TRBD2. The V segment lost 5 bases and the J segment 6 bases; nucleotides outside the gene matches: 7. The CDR3 runs to 13 residues. Germline CDR1 and CDR2: LNHDA and SQIVND (reference sequence). The CDR3 nucleotides are TGTGCCAGTAGTTGGGTAGCGGGTTCCGAGCAGTACTTC. Encoded protein: CASSWVAGSEQYF.

The J gene is TRBJ2-2, the V gene TRBV5-1, with 8 bases identical to TRBD2. The CDR3 sequence is 15 residues long. Germline V gives CDR1 SGHRS, CDR2 YFSETQ. V was pared by 5 bases and J by 3 bases, with 6 bases of the junction left unmatched. In nucleotides, the CDR3 is TGCGCCAGCAGACCCGGGGGGGCCGACACCGGGGAGCTGTTTTTT. It translates to CASRPGGADTGELFF.

This clone occurred once. V usage is TRBV5-1 and J usage is TRBJ2-5, with TRBD2 matching over 9 bases. This CDR3 has 13 amino acids. Trimming cost V 4 bases and J 5 bases; bases outside gene matches: 3. Germline V CDR1 and CDR2: SGHRS, YFSETQ. The CDR3 region has the DNA TGCGCCAGCAGCATTAGCGGGGGCGAGACCCAGTACTTC. This sequence encodes CASSISGGETQYF.

This chain uses TRBV29-1 with TRBJ2-1; TRBD2 agrees at 15 bases. Germline CDR1 and CDR2: SQVTM and ANQGSEA. The CDR3 length is 17 residues. Trimming took 0 bases from V and 6 from J; bases not matched to a gene: 6. The CDR3 loop is CSVEDLGTSGRINEQFF. CDR3 nucleotide sequence: TGCAGCGTTGAAGATCTCGGGACTAGCGGGAGGATCAATGAGCAGTTCTTC.

Only one count was recorded for this clone. This chain connects TRBV27 to TRBJ1-1; possible D gene TRBD1, 5 bases. The length of the CDR3 is 16 residues. CDR1 and CDR2 from the germline V gene are MNHEY and SMNVEV (reference sequence). The V and J ends lost 4 bases and 5 bases respectively, with 20 bases between them. The CDR3 bases are TGTGCCAGCAGTTCGCCCCGGCGGGGCCTGGGGACTGAAGCTTTCTTT. Amino acids: CASSSPRRGLGTEAFF.

This rearrangement joins TRBV2 to TRBJ1-5, with D maybe TRBD1 (5 bases). CDR1 is SNHLY, CDR2 FYNNEI, per germline. The V end was cut by 4 bases, the J end by 5 bases, with 12 bases between. The CDR3 contains 14 residues. CDR3 amino acids: CASSGIQVHQPQHF. CDR3 DNA sequence: TGTGCCAGCAGTGGGATACAGGTCCATCAGCCCCAGCATTTT.

This chain connects TRBV7-6 to TRBJ2-7, with TRBD1 as a possible D gene (5 bases). This CDR3 region has 16 residues. V was pared by 3 bases and J by 6 bases, with 21 bases between. Per the germline V gene, CDR1 is SGHVS and CDR2 is FNYEAQ. CDR3 sequence reads: CASSFQEVAGKREQYF. The CDR3 nucleotides are TGTGCCAGCAGCTTCCAGGAAGTGGCAGGGAAACGCGAGCAGTACTTC.

The rearrangement joins TRBV9 to TRBJ2-3; TRBD2 might be the D (5 bases). This CDR3 comprises 14 residues. V was pared by 0 bases and J by 6 bases, with 11 bases between. The germline V gene encodes CDR1 SGDLS and CDR2 YYNGEE. In DNA, the CDR3 is TGTGCCAGCAGCGTAGGACTACCTGCGGATACGCAGTATTTT. Protein: CASSVGLPADTQYF.

The genes are TRBV10-2 and TRBJ2-5, with 8 bases fitting TRBD2. The V gene's germline CDR1 is WSHSY and CDR2 SAAADI. V lost 8 bases to trimming and J lost 5 bases; unmatched junction nucleotides: 4. There are 12 residues in the CDR3. The CDR3: CASRGGGETQYF. DNA of the CDR3: TGCGCCAGCCGGGGGGGTGGGGAGACCCAGTACTTC.

The chain uses TRBV6-5 and TRBJ2-5; 11 nucleotides agree with TRBD2. With the DNA end fitting TRBJ2-7 better, the J assignment may be wrong. Germline assignment: CDR1 MNHEY and CDR2 SVGAGI. This CDR3 is built from 14 residues. The CDR3 sequence is CASSPGTSGYEQYF. CDR3 bases: TGTGCCAGCAGCCCCGGGACTAGCGGCTACGAGCAGTACTTC.

This chain's CDR3 is CASTGSHGYGGYTF. The CDR3 nucleotides are TGTGCCAGTACCGGCAGCCATGGCTACGGGGGCTACACCTTC. This chain joins TRBV19 and TRBJ1-2; no definite D call. Germline V CDR1 and CDR2: LNHDA, SQIVND (reference sequence). This CDR3 has 14 amino acids. The V gene lost 7 bases and the J gene lost 8 bases, with 20 bases spanning the gap.

The rearrangement links TRBV5-1 to TRBJ1-5; D call uncertain. The germline V gene encodes CDR1 SGHRS and CDR2 YFSETQ. The V and J ends lost 0 bases and 1 base respectively, with 2 bases between them. The CDR3 consists of 13 residues. Here the CDR3 DNA reads TGCGCCAGCAGCTTGGTAAGCAATCAGCCCCAGCATTTT. It codes for CASSLVSNQPQHF.

The genes are TRBV7-2 and TRBJ2-7, with 7 nucleotides matching TRBD2. The CDR3 length is 14 residues. Germline V gene sequence: CDR1 SGHTA, CDR2 FQGNSA. V was clipped by 4 bases and J by 0 bases; unmatched bases: 3. The CDR3 spells CASSSKRGSYEQYF. The CDR3 bases are TGTGCCAGCAGCTCCAAGCGGGGCTCCTACGAGCAGTACTTC.

This chain uses TRBV7-9 with TRBJ1-6; TRBD1 matches at 9 bases. J was trimmed by 8 bases and V by 5 bases; bases with no gene match: 4. Germline CDR1 reads SEHNR; CDR2 reads FQNEAQ (reference sequence). The CDR3 length is 14 residues. DNA of the CDR3: TGTGCCAGCAGCATACAGGGGGCGTATTCACCCCTCCACTTT. It yields the protein CASSIQGAYSPLHF.

This chain connects TRBV9 to TRBJ2-1; 10 positions match TRBD2. V was clipped by 2 bases and J by 7 bases; unmatched bases: 12. The CDR3 runs to 17 residues. Germline V gene data show CDR1 as SGDLS and CDR2 as YYNGEE. CDR3 coding DNA: TGTGCCAGCAGCGTGTACCTCTCTAGCGGGAGTGGTAATGAGCAGTTCTTC. It yields the protein CASSVYLSSGSGNEQFF.

This clone showed up just once. The genes are TRBV4-1 and TRBJ2-1; D possibly corresponds to TRBD2 (6 bases). Germline CDR1 is MGHRA and CDR2 is YSYEKL. V was clipped by 0 bases and J by 8 bases, with 20 bases between them. This CDR3 contains 17 residues. CDR3 bases: TGCGCCAGCAGCCAAGATTCTCGGGGGTTGGGGATGGATGAGCAGTTCTTC. Translated: CASSQDSRGLGMDEQFF.

CDR3 in DNA: TGTGCCAGCAGTCCGAGACTAGCGGGAAACAATGAGCAGTTCTTC. Translating gives CASSPRLAGNNEQFF. V and J are TRBV27 and TRBJ2-1, with 11 bases lining up with TRBD2. V dropped 5 bases and J dropped 5; count of bases not matched to a gene: 5. The germline V gene encodes CDR1 MNHEY and CDR2 SMNVEV (reference sequence). This CDR3 is built from 15 residues.

The V and J genes are TRBV21-1 and TRBJ1-1; TRBD1, the table's D call, was not compared with the DNA. TRBV21-1 is an annotated pseudogene. This CDR3 comprises 19 residues. CDR3 sequence: CASSKDRDRGQIVNTEAFF. Written as DNA, the CDR3 is TGTGCCAGCAGCAAAGATAGGGACAGGGGGCAGATAGTGAACACTGAAGCTTTCTTT.

The chain recombines TRBV15 with TRBJ2-1, with D possibly matching TRBD1 (6 bases). V gave up 6 bases and J gave up 6 bases, with 15 bases separating them. Germline V CDR1 and CDR2: LNHNV, YYDKDF (reference sequence). CDR3 length: 14 residues. As DNA, the CDR3 is TGTGCCACCAGGGTCCGGGACAAAGGCAATGAGCAGTTCTTC. This gives the protein CATRVRDKGNEQFF.

This clone was picked up one time. The chain recombines TRBV19 with TRBJ2-1, with TRBD1 matching 8 bases. The V gene end was trimmed by 5 bases and the J gene end by 7 bases; junction bases not matched to a gene: 4. The CDR3 is 13 residues long. Germline assignment: CDR1 LNHDA and CDR2 SQIVND (reference sequence). For the CDR3, the DNA is TGTGCCAGTAGTGCGACAGGGGTTAATGAGCAGTTCTTC. This gives the protein CASSATGVNEQFF.

The chain combines TRBV30 with TRBJ1-5; TRBD1 matches at 8 bases. Per germline, CDR1 GTSNPN and CDR2 SVGIG (reference sequence). There are 13 residues in the CDR3. V lost 4 bases to trimming and J lost 5 bases; unmatched junction nucleotides: 4. The CDR3 spells CAWTRGRDQPQHF. The CDR3 bases are TGTGCCTGGACCAGGGGGCGAGATCAGCCCCAGCATTTT.

This rearrangement joins TRBV5-1 to TRBJ2-3, with 8 bases identical to TRBD2. CDR1 and CDR2 (germline): SGHRS, YFSETQ. V shed 7 bases, J shed 4 bases, and the junction held 11 bases outside the gene matches. The CDR3 contains 15 residues. CDR3 in amino acids: CASAGGLGVPDTQYF. CDR3 coding DNA: TGCGCCAGCGCCGGGGGACTAGGGGTCCCAGATACGCAGTATTTT.

The chain couples TRBV4-2 to TRBJ1-2; unclear D gene. V lost 1 base, J lost 0 bases, and 24 bases lay in between. The CDR3 runs 20 residues. Germline CDR1 reads LGHNA; CDR2 reads YNFKEQ. As DNA, the CDR3 is TGTGCCAGCAGCCAAGTTGTCGCCGGAGCGGGCCCCTTAGCTAACTATGGCTACACCTTC. Protein: CASSQVVAGAGPLANYGYTF.